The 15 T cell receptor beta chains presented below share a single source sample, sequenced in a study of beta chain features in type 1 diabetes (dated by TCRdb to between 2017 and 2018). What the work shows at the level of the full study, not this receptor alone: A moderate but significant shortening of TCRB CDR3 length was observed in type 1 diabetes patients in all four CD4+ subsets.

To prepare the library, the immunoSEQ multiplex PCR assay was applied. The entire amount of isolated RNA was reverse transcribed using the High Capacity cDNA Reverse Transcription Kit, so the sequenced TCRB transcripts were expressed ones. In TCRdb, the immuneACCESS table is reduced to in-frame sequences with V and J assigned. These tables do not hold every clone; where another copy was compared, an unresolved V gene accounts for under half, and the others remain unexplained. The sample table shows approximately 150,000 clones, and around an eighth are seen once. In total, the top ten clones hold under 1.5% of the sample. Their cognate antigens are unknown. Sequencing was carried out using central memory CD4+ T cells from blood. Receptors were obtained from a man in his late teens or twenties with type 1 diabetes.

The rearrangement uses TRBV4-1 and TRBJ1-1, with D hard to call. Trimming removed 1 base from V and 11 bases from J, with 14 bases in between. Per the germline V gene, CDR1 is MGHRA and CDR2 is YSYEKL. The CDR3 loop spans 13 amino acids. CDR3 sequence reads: CASSQGWEREAFF. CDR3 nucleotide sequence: TGCGCCAGCAGCCAAGGCTGGGAAAGGGAGGCTTTCTTT.

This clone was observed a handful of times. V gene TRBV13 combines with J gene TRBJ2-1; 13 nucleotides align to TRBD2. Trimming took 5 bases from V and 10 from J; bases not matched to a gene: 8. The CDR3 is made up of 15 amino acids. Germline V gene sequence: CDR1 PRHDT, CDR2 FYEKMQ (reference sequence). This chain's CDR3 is CASSARLAGGEEQFF. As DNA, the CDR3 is TGTGCCAGCAGCGCGCGACTAGCGGGGGGCGAAGAGCAGTTCTTC.

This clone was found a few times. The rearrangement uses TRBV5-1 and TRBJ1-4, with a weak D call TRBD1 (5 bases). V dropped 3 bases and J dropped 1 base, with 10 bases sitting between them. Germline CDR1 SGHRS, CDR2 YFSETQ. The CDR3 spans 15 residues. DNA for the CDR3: TGCGCCAGCAGCTCCGCCGGGGGAACTAATGAAAAACTGTTTTTT. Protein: CASSSAGGTNEKLFF.

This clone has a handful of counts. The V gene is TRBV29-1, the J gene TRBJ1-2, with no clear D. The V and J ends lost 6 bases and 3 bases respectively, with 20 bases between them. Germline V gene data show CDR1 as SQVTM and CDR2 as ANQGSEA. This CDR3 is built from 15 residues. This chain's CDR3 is CSVPRGSSGDYGYTF. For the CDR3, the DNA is TGCAGCGTGCCCAGAGGGAGCAGTGGAGACTATGGCTACACCTTC. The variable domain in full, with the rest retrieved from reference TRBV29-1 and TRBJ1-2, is SAVISQKPSRDICQRGTSLTIQCQVDSQVTMMFWYRQQPGQSLTLIATANQGSEATYESGFVIDKFPISRPNLTFSTLTVSNMSPEDSSIYLCSVPRGSSGDYGYTFGSGTRLTVV.

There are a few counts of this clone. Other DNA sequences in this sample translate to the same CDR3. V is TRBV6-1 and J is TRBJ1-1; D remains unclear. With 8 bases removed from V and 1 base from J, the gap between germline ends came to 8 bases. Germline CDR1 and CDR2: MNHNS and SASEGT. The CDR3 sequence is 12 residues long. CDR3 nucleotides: TGTGCCAGCCGTCAAACGAACACTGAAGCTTTCTTT. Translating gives CASRQTNTEAFF.

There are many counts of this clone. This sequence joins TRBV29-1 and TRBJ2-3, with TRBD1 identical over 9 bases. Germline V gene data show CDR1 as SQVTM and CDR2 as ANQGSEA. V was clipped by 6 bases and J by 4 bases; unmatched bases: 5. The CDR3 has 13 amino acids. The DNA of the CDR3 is TGCAGCGTGATGACAGGGGGGTCAGATACGCAGTATTTT. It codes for CSVMTGGSDTQYF.

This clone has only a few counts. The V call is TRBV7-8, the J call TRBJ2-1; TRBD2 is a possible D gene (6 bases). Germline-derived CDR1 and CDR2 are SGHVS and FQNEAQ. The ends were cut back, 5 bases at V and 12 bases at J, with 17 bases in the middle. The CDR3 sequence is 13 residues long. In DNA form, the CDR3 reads TGTGCCAGCAGCCCCCTCGCGGGGAATCGGCAGTTCTTC. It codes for CASSPLAGNRQFF.

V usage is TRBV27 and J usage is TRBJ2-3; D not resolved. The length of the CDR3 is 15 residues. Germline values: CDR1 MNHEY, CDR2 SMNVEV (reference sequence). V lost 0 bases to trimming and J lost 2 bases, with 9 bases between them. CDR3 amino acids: CASSLSLWSTDTQYF. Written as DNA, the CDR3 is TGTGCCAGCAGTTTATCGCTATGGTCCACAGATACGCAGTATTTT.

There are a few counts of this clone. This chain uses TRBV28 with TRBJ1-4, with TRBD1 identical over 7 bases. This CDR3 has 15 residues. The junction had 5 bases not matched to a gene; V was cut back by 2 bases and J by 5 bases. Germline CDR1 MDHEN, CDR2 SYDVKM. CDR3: CASSLLTGENEKLFF. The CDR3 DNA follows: TGTGCCAGCAGTTTACTTACAGGGGAGAATGAAAAACTGTTTTTT.

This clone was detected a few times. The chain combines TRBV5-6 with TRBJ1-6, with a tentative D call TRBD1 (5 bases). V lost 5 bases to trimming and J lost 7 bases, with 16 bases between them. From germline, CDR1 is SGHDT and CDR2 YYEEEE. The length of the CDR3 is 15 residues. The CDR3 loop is CASSFRGLQNSPLHF. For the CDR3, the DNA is TGTGCCAGCAGTTTCCGGGGCCTTCAAAATTCACCCCTCCACTTT.

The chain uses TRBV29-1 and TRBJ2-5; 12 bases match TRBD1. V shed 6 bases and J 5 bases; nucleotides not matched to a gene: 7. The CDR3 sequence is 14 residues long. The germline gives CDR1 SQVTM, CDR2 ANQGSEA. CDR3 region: CSVGDRGLWETQYF. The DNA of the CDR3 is TGCAGCGTGGGGGACAGGGGGCTTTGGGAGACCCAGTACTTC.

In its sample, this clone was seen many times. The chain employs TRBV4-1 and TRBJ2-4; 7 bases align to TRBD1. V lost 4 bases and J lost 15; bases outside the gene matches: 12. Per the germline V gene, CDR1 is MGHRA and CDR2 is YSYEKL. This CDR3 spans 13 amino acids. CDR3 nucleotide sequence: TGCGCCAGCAGCCTGGCTGGGACAGAAACTCCGTACTTC. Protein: CASSLAGTETPYF.

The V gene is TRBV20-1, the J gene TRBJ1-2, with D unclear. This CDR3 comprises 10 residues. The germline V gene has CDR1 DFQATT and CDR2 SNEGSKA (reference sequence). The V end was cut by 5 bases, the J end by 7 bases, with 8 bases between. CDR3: CSAWVGGYTF. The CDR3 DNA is TGCAGTGCTTGGGTGGGTGGCTACACCTTC.

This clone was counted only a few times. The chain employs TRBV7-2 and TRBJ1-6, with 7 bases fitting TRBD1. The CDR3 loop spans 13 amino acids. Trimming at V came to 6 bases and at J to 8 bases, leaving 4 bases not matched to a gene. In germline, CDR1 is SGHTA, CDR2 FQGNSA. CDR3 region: CASRDRADSPLHF. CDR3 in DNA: TGTGCCAGCAGAGACAGGGCGGATTCACCCCTCCACTTT.

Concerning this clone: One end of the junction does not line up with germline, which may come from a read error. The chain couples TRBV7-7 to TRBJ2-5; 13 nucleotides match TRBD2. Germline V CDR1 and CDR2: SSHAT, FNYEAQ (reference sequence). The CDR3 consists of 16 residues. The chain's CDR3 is CASSFGTSGTGETQYF. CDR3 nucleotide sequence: TGTGCTAGCAGCTTTGGGACTAGCGGGACGGGAGAGACCCAGTACTTC.